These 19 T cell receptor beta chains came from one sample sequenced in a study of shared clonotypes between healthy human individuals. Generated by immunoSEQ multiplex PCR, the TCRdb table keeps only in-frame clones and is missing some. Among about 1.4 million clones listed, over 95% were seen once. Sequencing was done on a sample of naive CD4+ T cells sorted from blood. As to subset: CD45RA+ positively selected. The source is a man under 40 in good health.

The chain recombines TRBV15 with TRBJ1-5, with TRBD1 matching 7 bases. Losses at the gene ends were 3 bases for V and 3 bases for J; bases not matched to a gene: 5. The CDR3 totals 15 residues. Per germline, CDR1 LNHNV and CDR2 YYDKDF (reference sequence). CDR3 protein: CATSSYDRVNQPQHF. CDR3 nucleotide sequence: TGTGCCACCAGCAGTTACGACAGGGTCAATCAGCCCCAGCATTTT.

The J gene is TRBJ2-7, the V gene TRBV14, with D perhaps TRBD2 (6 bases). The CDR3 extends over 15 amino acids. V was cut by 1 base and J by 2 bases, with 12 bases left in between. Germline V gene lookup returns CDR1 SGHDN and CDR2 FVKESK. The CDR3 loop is CASSQAGLSAYEQYF. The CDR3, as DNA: TGTGCCAGCAGCCAAGCGGGACTTTCGGCCTACGAGCAGTACTTC.

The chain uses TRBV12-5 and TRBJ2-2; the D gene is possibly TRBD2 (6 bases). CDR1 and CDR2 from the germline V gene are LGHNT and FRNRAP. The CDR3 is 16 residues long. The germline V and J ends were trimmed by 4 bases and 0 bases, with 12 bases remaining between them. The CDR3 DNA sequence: TGTGCTAGTGGTTCCGGGACTCTAGCGAACACCGGGGAGCTGTTTTTT. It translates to CASGSGTLANTGELFF.

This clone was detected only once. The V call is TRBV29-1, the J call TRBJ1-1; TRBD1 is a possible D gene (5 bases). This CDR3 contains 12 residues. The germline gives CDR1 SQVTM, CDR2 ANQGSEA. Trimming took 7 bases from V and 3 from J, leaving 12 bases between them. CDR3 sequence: CSGKRGDTEAFF. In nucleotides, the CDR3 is TGCAGCGGGAAGAGGGGAGACACTGAAGCTTTCTTT.

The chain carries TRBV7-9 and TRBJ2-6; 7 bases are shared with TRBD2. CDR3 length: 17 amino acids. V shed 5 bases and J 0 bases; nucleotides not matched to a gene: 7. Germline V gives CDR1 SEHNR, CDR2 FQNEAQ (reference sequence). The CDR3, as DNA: TGTGCCAGCAGCGGGCAGGGAGGGTACTCTGGGGCCAACGTCCTGACTTTC. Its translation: CASSGQGGYSGANVLTF.

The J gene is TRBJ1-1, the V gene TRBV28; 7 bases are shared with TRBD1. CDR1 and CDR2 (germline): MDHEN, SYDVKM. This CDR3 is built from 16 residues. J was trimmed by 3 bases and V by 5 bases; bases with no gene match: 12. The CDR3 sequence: CASSPYRGFQDTEAFF. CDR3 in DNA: TGTGCCAGCAGTCCGTACAGGGGTTTTCAAGACACTGAAGCTTTCTTT.

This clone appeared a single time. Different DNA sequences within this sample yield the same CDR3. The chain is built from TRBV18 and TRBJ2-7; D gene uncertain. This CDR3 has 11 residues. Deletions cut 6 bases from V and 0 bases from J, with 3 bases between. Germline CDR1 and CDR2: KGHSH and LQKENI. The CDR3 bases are TGTGCCAGCTCCAGCTCCTACGAGCAGTACTTC. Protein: CASSSSYEQYF.

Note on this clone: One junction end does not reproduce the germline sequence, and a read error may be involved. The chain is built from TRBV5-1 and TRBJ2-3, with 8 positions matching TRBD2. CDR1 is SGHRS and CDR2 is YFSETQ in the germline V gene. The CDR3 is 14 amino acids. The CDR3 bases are TGCGCCAGCAGCTTCGGACTAGCCTCAGATGCGCAGTATTTT. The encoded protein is CASSFGLASDAQYF.

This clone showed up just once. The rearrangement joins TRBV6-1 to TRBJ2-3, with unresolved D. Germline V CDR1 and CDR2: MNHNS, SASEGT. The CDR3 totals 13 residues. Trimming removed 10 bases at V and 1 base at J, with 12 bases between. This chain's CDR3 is CANLGNRTDTQYF. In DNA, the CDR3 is TGTGCCAACCTGGGCAATCGCACAGATACGCAGTATTTT.

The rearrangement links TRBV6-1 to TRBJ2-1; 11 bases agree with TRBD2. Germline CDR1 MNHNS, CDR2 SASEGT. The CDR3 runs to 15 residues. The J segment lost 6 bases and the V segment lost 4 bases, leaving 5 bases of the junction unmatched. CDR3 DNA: TGTGCCAGCAGTGGGTTAGCGGGAGGGCCCAATGAGCAGTTCTTC. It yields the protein CASSGLAGGPNEQFF.

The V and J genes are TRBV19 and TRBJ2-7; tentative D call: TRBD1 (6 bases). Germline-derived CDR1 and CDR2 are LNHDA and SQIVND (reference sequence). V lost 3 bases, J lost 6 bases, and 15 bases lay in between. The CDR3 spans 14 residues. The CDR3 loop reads CASSMGTRLPEQYF. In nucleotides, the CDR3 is TGTGCCAGTAGTATGGGGACAAGGCTTCCCGAGCAGTACTTC. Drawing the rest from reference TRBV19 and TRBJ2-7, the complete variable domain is DGGITQSPKYLFRKEGQNVTLSCEQNLNHDAMYWYRQDPGQGLRLIYYSQIVNDFQKGDIAEGYSVSREKKESFPLTVTSAQKNPTAFYLCASSMGTRLPEQYFGPGTRLTVT.

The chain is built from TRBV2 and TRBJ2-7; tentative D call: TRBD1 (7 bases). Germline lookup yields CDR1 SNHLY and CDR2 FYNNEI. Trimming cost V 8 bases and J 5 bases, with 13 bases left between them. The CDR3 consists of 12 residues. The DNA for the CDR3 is TGTGCCAGCTCCGACAGGGAGGACGAGCAGTACTTC. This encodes CASSDREDEQYF.

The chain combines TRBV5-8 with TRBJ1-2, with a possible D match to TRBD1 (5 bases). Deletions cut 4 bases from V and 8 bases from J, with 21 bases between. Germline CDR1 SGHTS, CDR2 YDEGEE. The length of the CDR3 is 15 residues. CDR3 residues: CASSPEGPSLTGYTF. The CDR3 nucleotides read TGTGCCAGCAGCCCGGAGGGACCCAGTCTTACGGGCTACACCTTC. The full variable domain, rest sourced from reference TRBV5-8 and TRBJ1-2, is EAGVTQSPTHLIKTRGQQATLRCSPISGHTSVYWYQQALGLGLQFLLWYDEGEERNRGNFPPRFSGRQFPNYSSELNVNALELEDSALYLCASSPEGPSLTGYTFGSGTRLTVV.

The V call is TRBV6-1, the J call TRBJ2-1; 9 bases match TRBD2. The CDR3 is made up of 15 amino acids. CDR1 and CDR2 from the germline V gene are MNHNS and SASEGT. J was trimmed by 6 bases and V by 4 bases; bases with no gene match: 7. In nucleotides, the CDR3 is TGTGCCAGCAGTGGACGGACTAGCGCGACCAATGAGCAGTTCTTC. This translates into CASSGRTSATNEQFF.

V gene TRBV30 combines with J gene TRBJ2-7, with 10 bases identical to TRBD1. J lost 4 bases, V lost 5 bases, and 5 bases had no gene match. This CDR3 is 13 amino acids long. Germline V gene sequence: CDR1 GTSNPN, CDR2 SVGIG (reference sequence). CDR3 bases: TGTGCCTGGTCCCCGGGACAGGGGTACGAGCAGTACTTC. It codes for CAWSPGQGYEQYF.

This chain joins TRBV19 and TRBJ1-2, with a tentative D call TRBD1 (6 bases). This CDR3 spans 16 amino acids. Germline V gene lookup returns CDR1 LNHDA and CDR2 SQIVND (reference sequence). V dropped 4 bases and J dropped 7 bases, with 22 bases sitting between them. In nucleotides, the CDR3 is TGTGCCAGTAGTACCACACAGACAGGACGACTAAGTGGCTACACCTTC. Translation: CASSTTQTGRLSGYTF.

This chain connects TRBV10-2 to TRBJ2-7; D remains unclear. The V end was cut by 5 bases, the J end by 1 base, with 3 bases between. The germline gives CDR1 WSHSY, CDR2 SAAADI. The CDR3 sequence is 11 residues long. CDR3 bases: TGCGCCAGCAGTCAATCCTACGAGCAGTACTTC. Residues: CASSQSYEQYF.

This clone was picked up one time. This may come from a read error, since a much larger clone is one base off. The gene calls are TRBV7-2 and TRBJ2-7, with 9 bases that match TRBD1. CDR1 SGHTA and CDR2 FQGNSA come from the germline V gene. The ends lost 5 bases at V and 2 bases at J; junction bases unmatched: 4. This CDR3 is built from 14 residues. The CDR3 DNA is TGTGCCAGCAGCCGGGACAGGGCAACCTACGAGCAGTACTTC. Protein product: CASSRDRATYEQYF. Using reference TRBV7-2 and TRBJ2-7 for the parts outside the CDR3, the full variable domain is GAGVSQSPSNKVTEKGKDVELRCDPISGHTALYWYRQSLGQGLEFLIYFQGNSAPDKSGLPSDRFSAERTGGSVSTLTIQRTQQEDSAVYLCASSRDRATYEQYFGPGTRLTVT.

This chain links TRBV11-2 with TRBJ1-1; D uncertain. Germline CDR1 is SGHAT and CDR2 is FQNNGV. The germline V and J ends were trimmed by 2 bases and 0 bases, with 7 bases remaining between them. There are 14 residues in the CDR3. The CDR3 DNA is TGTGCCAGCAGCTTAACAGACATGAACACTGAAGCTTTCTTT. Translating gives CASSLTDMNTEAFF.